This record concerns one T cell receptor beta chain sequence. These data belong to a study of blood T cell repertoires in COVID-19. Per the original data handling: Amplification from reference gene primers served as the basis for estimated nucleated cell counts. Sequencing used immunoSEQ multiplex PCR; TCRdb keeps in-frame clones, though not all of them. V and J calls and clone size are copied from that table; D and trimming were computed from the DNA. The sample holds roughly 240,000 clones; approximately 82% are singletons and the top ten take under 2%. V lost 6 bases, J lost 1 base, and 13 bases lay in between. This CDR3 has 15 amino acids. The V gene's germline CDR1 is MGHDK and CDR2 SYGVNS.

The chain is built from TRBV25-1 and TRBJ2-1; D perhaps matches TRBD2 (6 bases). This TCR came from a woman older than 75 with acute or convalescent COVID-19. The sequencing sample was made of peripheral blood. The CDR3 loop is CASRAVGGSYNEQFF. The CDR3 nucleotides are TGTGCCAGCAGGGCTGTTGGAGGGTCCTACAATGAGCAGTTCTTC.